This entry lists 31 T cell receptor beta chains sequenced from one sample in a study of IL-17A CD8 T cells in psoriatic arthritis synovium. The synovial fluid came from psoriatic arthritis joints with active inflammation. Generated by immunoSEQ multiplex PCR, the TCRdb table keeps only in-frame clones and is missing some. This sample has 2,000 to 2,500 clones, with approximately 70% found just once. The sample was memory CD8+ T cells from synovial fluid. Sample subset: bulk memory CD8+ T cells (CD45RA-CD27+/- and CD45RA+CD27-). These receptor sequences come from a human donor with psoriatic arthritis.

The V and J genes are TRBV15 and TRBJ2-6; D may be TRBD2 (7 bases). CDR3 size: 16 residues. Deletions cut 5 bases from V and 1 base from J, with 12 bases between. The germline CDR1 and CDR2 sequences are LNHNV and YYDKDF (reference sequence). The CDR3 bases are TGTGCCACCAGCCCAAAGGGGGGGTCTGGGGCCAACGTCCTGACTTTC. As protein: CATSPKGGSGANVLTF.

This clone was detected once. V usage is TRBV9 and J usage is TRBJ2-1; 9 nucleotides match TRBD2. The CDR3 is 19 residues long. J gave up 7 bases and V 4 bases, and 21 bases lay outside the gene matches. Germline V gives CDR1 SGDLS, CDR2 YYNGEE. The DNA for the CDR3 is TGTGCCAGCAGCCGCTACCTAGCGGGAAATACATTTGGCGGGAATGAGCAGTTCTTC. It is translated as CASSRYLAGNTFGGNEQFF.

A remark on this clone: The conserved phenylalanine or tryptophan is not found at the CDR3 terminus, so this likely reflects a read error. No DNA is shown, since the ends of the CDR3 on it are uncertain; the CDR3 is the one TCRdb lists. The V gene is TRBV20-1, the J gene TRBJ2-7. The CDR3 numbers 9 amino acids, ends counted. Germline V lookup: CDR1 DFQATT, CDR2 SNEGSKA (reference sequence). The CDR3 region is CSAREFRPG.

The chain uses TRBV5-7 and TRBJ2-7; maybe TRBD1 (5 bases). TRBV5-7 falls under the ORF class, with uncertain function. The length of the CDR3 is 14 residues. V was clipped by 0 bases and J by 5 bases, with 12 bases between them. CDR3 amino acids: CASSLVTARHEQYF. Written as DNA, the CDR3 is TGTGCCAGCAGCTTGGTGACAGCACGCCACGAGCAGTACTTC.

The rearrangement uses TRBV6-1 and TRBJ2-1, with 8 bases matching TRBD1. CDR1 is MNHNS, CDR2 SASEGT, per germline. CDR3 size: 15 residues. Unmatched junction bases numbered 5, after V lost 3 bases and J lost 4 bases. CDR3 sequence reads: CASSDLQGAYNEQFF. CDR3 bases: TGTGCCAGCAGTGATCTGCAGGGGGCGTACAATGAGCAGTTCTTC.

The V call is TRBV4-2, the J call TRBJ2-2; perhaps TRBD2 as D (6 bases). CDR1 and CDR2 (germline): LGHNA, YNFKEQ. This CDR3 has 14 residues. V lost 1 base and J lost 3, with 6 bases in between. CDR3 coding DNA: TGTGCCAGCAGCCAAGCGGGAGACACCGGGGAGCTGTTTTTT. Translated: CASSQAGDTGELFF.

This clone was recorded only once. CDR3 sequence reads: CASSPVGAGSTDTQYF. The CDR3 DNA follows: TGTGCCAGCAGCCCAGTTGGGGCAGGAAGTACAGATACGCAGTATTTT. V is TRBV7-9 and J is TRBJ2-3; possible D gene TRBD1, 5 bases. Trimming cost V 5 bases and J 3 bases, with 18 bases left between them. The CDR3 has 16 amino acids. Germline values: CDR1 SEHNR, CDR2 FQNEAQ (reference sequence).

The V gene is TRBV7-7, the J gene TRBJ2-3; 8 bases line up with TRBD2. Germline assignment: CDR1 SSHAT and CDR2 FNYEAQ (reference sequence). CDR3 length equals 16 residues. The V gene end was trimmed by 5 bases and the J gene end by 4 bases; junction bases not matched to a gene: 11. The CDR3 coding sequence is TGTGCCAGCAGCCTAGGGGCGGGAGGCCGGGCAGATACGCAGTATTTT. Translating gives CASSLGAGGRADTQYF.

This clone was recorded once. The chain recombines TRBV11-2 with TRBJ2-7; 10 nucleotides align to TRBD2. CDR1 is SGHAT and CDR2 is FQNNGV in the germline V gene. The CDR3 length is 15 residues. With 4 bases clipped from V and 0 bases from J, the junction kept 3 bases outside the gene matches. The CDR3, as DNA: TGTGCCAGCAGCTCCGCTAGCGGGAGCTCCTACGAGCAGTACTTC. Translating it yields CASSSASGSSYEQYF.

The rearrangement uses TRBV19 and TRBJ2-5; D ambiguous. CDR1 is LNHDA, CDR2 SQIVND, per germline (reference sequence). Trimming removed 4 bases at V and 3 bases at J, with 6 bases between. This CDR3 is 12 amino acids long. CDR3 sequence (DNA): TGTGCCAGTAGTAGTGAGGAAGAGACCCAGTACTTC. Its translation: CASSSEEETQYF.

This clone was seen just once. The chain has TRBV5-6 and TRBJ2-1, with 11 nucleotides matching TRBD1. This CDR3 has 14 amino acids. CDR1 is SGHDT, CDR2 YYEEEE, per germline. V lost 4 bases, J lost 7 bases, and 4 bases stayed unmatched. The CDR3 DNA is TGTGCCAGCAGCCTAGGACAGGGGGCTAATGAGCAGTTCTTC. Translated: CASSLGQGANEQFF.

V is TRBV14 and J is TRBJ2-3, with 7 nucleotides matching TRBD1. The CDR3 consists of 16 residues. Trimming took 5 bases from V and 0 from J; bases not matched to a gene: 8. The germline V gene encodes CDR1 SGHDN and CDR2 FVKESK. This CDR3 is CASSSQGLLSTDTQYF. CDR3 bases: TGTGCCAGCAGCTCACAGGGGTTACTCAGCACAGATACGCAGTATTTT. The entire variable domain, with the rest obtained from reference TRBV14 and TRBJ2-3, is as follows: EAGVTQFPSHSVIEKGQTVTLRCDPISGHDNLYWYRRVMGKEIKFLLHFVKESKQDESGMPNNRFLAERTGGTYSTLKVQPAELEDSGVYFCASSSQGLLSTDTQYFGPGTRLTVL.

This clone was observed once. The V call is TRBV6-1, the J call TRBJ2-7; the match to TRBD2 covers 8 bases. The CDR3 sequence is 15 residues long. Per the germline V gene, CDR1 is MNHNS and CDR2 is SASEGT. Trimming at V came to 1 base and at J to 2 bases, leaving 4 bases not matched to a gene. Here the CDR3 DNA reads TGTGCCAGCAGTGAAGGTACTAGCGGTGCCTACGAGCAGTACTTC. Residues: CASSEGTSGAYEQYF.

DNA of the CDR3: TGTGCCAGCAGCTCGGGACCAACAGTTGAGCAGTTCTTC. Protein: CASSSGPTVEQFF. The rearrangement uses TRBV11-2 and TRBJ2-1; TRBD1 or TRBD2 may be the D gene (5 bases each). CDR1 is SGHAT and CDR2 is FQNNGV in the germline V gene. Trimming pared 4 bases from V and 9 bases from J, leaving 13 bases between. The CDR3 is made up of 13 amino acids.

This clone turned up a few times. The CDR3: CASRAPSSYNEQFF. In DNA form, the CDR3 reads TGTGCCAGCCGGGCCCCCAGCTCCTACAATGAGCAGTTCTTC. The V call is TRBV11-2, the J call TRBJ2-1; unclear D gene. Looked up from germline, CDR1 is SGHAT and CDR2 is FQNNGV. V was cut by 8 bases and J by 0 bases, with 11 bases left in between. This CDR3 comprises 14 residues.

This clone was seen a handful of times. The chain uses TRBV25-1 and TRBJ1-2; D call uncertain. Germline V lookup: CDR1 MGHDK, CDR2 SYGVNS. This CDR3 comprises 13 residues. The ends were cut back, 4 bases at V and 7 bases at J, with 13 bases in the middle. For the CDR3, the DNA is TGTGCCAGCAGTGTGACCCCTGGAGGTGGCTACACCTTC. This encodes CASSVTPGGGYTF.

Concerning this clone: The germline gene is not matched at one end of the junction; a read error may be the cause. V usage is TRBV7-7 and J usage is TRBJ2-5, with TRBD2 identical over 8 bases. The length of the CDR3 is 14 residues. From germline, CDR1 is SSHAT and CDR2 FNYEAQ (reference sequence). This CDR3 reads CASSYGLAGQTQYF. CDR3 nucleotide sequence: TGTGCTAGCAGCTACGGACTAGCTGGGCAGACCCAGTACTTC.

The gene calls are TRBV6-5 and TRBJ2-7, with TRBD1 matching over 11 bases. Germline lookup yields CDR1 MNHEY and CDR2 SVGAGI. The V segment lost 5 bases and the J segment 2 bases; nucleotides outside the gene matches: 2. The CDR3 extends over 14 amino acids. CDR3: CASSPGQGAYEQYF. CDR3 nucleotides: TGTGCCAGCAGTCCGGGACAGGGGGCCTACGAGCAGTACTTC.

This chain joins TRBV5-4 and TRBJ2-7; weak D call: TRBD2 (6 bases). The V end was cut by 4 bases, the J end by 5 bases, with 19 bases between. This CDR3 comprises 15 residues. Per the germline V gene, CDR1 is SGHNT and CDR2 is YYREEE (reference sequence). The CDR3 spells CASSLSGSVSDEQYV. The DNA of the CDR3 is TGTGCCAGCAGCCTAAGCGGGTCTGTGAGTGACGAGCAGTACGTC.

With regard to this clone: A junction end diverges from the germline sequence, so it may reflect a read error. The same CDR3 can be traced to other DNA sequences in this sample. The V gene is TRBV27, the J gene TRBJ1-1, with 11 positions matching TRBD1. The CDR3 contains 14 residues. Germline CDR1 reads MNHEY; CDR2 reads SMNVEV (reference sequence). CDR3 in amino acids: CASSGQGAGTEAFF. In nucleotides, the CDR3 is TGTGCCAGCAGCGGACAGGGGGCCGGTACTGAAGCTTTTTTT.

In this sample, this clone is large. The V gene is TRBV27, the J gene TRBJ2-7; D might be TRBD1 (5 bases). Germline V gives CDR1 MNHEY, CDR2 SMNVEV (reference sequence). The CDR3 contains 15 residues. Trimming cost V 2 bases and J 6 bases, with 17 bases left between them. The chain's CDR3 is CASSLTAPGSGEQYF. The CDR3 nucleotides read TGTGCCAGCAGTTTAACGGCGCCAGGGTCGGGCGAGCAGTACTTC.

The chain has TRBV11-3 and TRBJ2-1; D unclear. The CDR3 spans 15 residues. V lost 0 bases and J lost 5, with 11 bases in between. Germline CDR1 reads SGHNT; CDR2 reads YENEEA. Written as DNA, the CDR3 is TGTGCCAGCAGCTTAGAAGTGGGGTGGAACAATGAGCAGTTCTTC. Its translation: CASSLEVGWNNEQFF.

This chain connects TRBV6-1 to TRBJ2-2; 11 bases are shared with TRBD2. Germline CDR1 MNHNS, CDR2 SASEGT. The CDR3 is made up of 14 amino acids. V lost 6 bases and J lost 3; bases outside the gene matches: 0. The CDR3 protein is CASRLAGDTGELFF. The CDR3 DNA reads TGTGCCAGCAGACTAGCGGGAGACACCGGGGAGCTGTTTTTT.

This chain connects TRBV4-3 to TRBJ2-6, with D unresolved. This CDR3 spans 19 amino acids. Germline assignment: CDR1 LGHNA and CDR2 YSLEER. Trimming pared 0 bases from V and 2 bases from J, leaving 17 bases between. This CDR3 reads CASSQDFGRRSTGANVLTF. CDR3 coding DNA: TGCGCCAGCAGCCAAGATTTTGGTCGGCGCTCCACTGGGGCCAACGTCCTGACTTTC.

The chain employs TRBV12-2 and TRBJ2-3; TRBD1 is taken as the D call from the table, unchecked against the DNA. TRBV12-2 is shown as a pseudogene. This CDR3 has 16 amino acids. The DNA of the CDR3 is TGTGCAAGTCGCTTAGTAGGGCAGGGCTACACAGATACGCAGTATTTT. This translates into CASRLVGQGYTDTQYF.

The rearrangement uses TRBV19 and TRBJ2-2, with 8 positions matching TRBD2. Germline V gives CDR1 LNHDA, CDR2 SQIVND (reference sequence). Losses at the gene ends were 8 bases for V and 4 bases for J; bases not matched to a gene: 9. This CDR3 is 15 amino acids long. CDR3 nucleotides: TGTGCCAGTGAAGCGGGAGAGCGCGTCACCGGGGAGCTGTTTTTT. Translating gives CASEAGERVTGELFF.

J is TRBJ2-4 and V is TRBV15; D may be TRBD2 (6 bases). V was shortened by 5 bases and J by 6 bases, with 17 bases between the two germline ends. Germline lookup yields CDR1 LNHNV and CDR2 YYDKDF (reference sequence). The CDR3 is made up of 15 amino acids. The CDR3 loop reads CATSGEVGQPNIQYF. Written as DNA, the CDR3 is TGTGCCACCAGCGGGGAGGTTGGGCAGCCAAACATTCAGTACTTC.

The gene calls are TRBV5-1 and TRBJ2-1; 11 bases map to TRBD2. The J segment lost 3 bases and the V segment lost 3 bases, leaving 8 bases of the junction unmatched. Germline values: CDR1 SGHRS, CDR2 YFSETQ. The CDR3 covers 17 residues. Written as DNA, the CDR3 is TGCGCCAGCAGCTGGGAACTAGCGGGAGATGGCTACAATGAGCAGTTCTTC. This encodes CASSWELAGDGYNEQFF.

The chain recombines TRBV13 with TRBJ2-4, with D maybe TRBD1 (6 bases). Trimming removed 5 bases from V and 0 bases from J, with 11 bases in between. The CDR3 spans 15 residues. The V gene's germline CDR1 is PRHDT and CDR2 FYEKMQ (reference sequence). The DNA of the CDR3 is TGTGCCAGCAGCGGGGGCGGTTTAGCCAAAAACATTCAGTACTTC. This codes for CASSGGGLAKNIQYF.

This clone was observed a few times. The chain recombines TRBV9 with TRBJ2-2; 12 bases are shared with TRBD2. In germline, CDR1 is SGDLS, CDR2 YYNGEE. After removal of 3 bases from V and 2 bases from J, the junction contained 2 bases not matched to a gene. The CDR3 is 16 amino acids. This CDR3 reads CASSGGLAGNTGELFF. Written as DNA, the CDR3 is TGTGCCAGCAGCGGCGGACTAGCGGGAAACACCGGGGAGCTGTTTTTT.

The chain has TRBV6-5 and TRBJ2-1; TRBD1 matches 12 bases. Trimming removed 5 bases from V and 8 bases from J; junction bases left unmatched: 4. Germline CDR1 and CDR2: MNHEY and SVGAGI. The CDR3 totals 14 residues. CDR3 amino acids: CASSPGQGAYEQFF. The CDR3 DNA reads as TGTGCCAGCAGTCCGGGACAGGGGGCCTATGAGCAGTTCTTC.